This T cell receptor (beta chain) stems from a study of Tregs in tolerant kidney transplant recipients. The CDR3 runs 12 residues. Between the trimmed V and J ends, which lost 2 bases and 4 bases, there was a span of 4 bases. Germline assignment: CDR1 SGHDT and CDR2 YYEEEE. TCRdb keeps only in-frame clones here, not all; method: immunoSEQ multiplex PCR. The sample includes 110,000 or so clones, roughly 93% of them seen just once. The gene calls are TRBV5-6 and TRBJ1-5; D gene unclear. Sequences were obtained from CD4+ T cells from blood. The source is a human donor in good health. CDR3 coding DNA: TGTGCCAGCAGCTTCCTAAATCAGCCCCAGCATTTT. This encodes CASSFLNQPQHF. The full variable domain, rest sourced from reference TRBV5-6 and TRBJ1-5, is DAGVTQSPTHLIKTRGQQVTLRCSPKSGHDTVSWYQQALGQGPQFIFQYYEEEERQRGNFPDRFSGHQFPNYSSELNVNALLLGDSALYLCASSFLNQPQHFGDGTRLSIL.